This TCR beta chain was recovered during a study of graft-versus-host responses after intestinal transplantation. At the level of the study: All recipients were transplanted with multivisceral, liver-intestinal, or isolated intestinal grafts. Following induction with anti-thymocyte globulin, all recipients were given tacrolimus and steroids for approximately three years.

Only one count was recorded for this clone. Its antigen is unidentified. The CDR3 totals 14 residues. V was clipped by 5 bases and J by 2 bases, with 12 bases between them. CDR1 is LNHNV and CDR2 is YYDKDF in the germline V gene (reference sequence). Here immunoSEQ multiplex PCR was the method, and the copy in TCRdb shows in-frame clones only, minus some. The table has tens of thousands of clones, 91% seen once; the top ten hold approximately 0.096%. Overall study findings and caveats: The authors found GvH clones in recipient marrow, some appearing first in ileum or blood. HvG clone declines early post-transplant were associated with peak circulating GvH levels.

Material: unstimulated CD4+ T cells sorted from spleen or lymph node cells, obtained before intestinal transplant. The clonotype was recovered from a human donor who received an intestinal transplant. The chain combines TRBV15 with TRBJ1-2; a weak D match, TRBD1 (6 bases). The CDR3 reads CATSAAGVNYGYTF. CDR3 nucleotides: TGTGCCACCAGCGCCGCAGGGGTAAACTATGGCTACACCTTC.